A selection of T cell receptor beta chains follows, all from one sample in a study of blood T cell repertoires in COVID-19. TCRdb keeps only in-frame clones here, not all; method: immunoSEQ multiplex PCR. Among more than 250,000 clones, about 91% were seen once, and the ten largest hold 1.5% to 2%. Sequencing used peripheral blood. These receptors were taken from a woman in her thirties with COVID-19, enrolled during active disease. Each CDR3 is given without its conserved first and last residue. Each record gives: V gene, CDR3 length, CDR3 protein.

TRBV7-9 | 12 | ASREGALFTEAF
TRBV6-4 | 14 | ASKPSGGAAYNEQF
TRBV2 | 11 | ASKDRMNTEAF
TRBV5-1 | 13 | ASSLDRGKKSPLH
TRBV11-2 | 14 | ASSLNGLAGGVEQY
TRBV5-1 | 14 | ASSPTGTGLNTEAF
TRBV2 | 11 | ASIQRWDTEAF
TRBV9 | 13 | ASSPRLVPTYEQY
TRBV7-2 | 11 | ASSLREGRQGT
TRBV28 | 10 | ASSLATGKLF
TRBV5-5 | 13 | ASSLVTGVYGEAF
TRBV19 | 13 | ASSISTDSGNTIY
TRBV7-2 | 12 | ASSPGQINSPLH
TRBV19 | 10 | ASSNRDSEAF
TRBV12-3/TRBV12-4 | 11 | ASSQDTNTEAF
TRBV5-1 | 12 | ASIMDRNTGELF
TRBV18 | 13 | ASSRGTDNTGELF
TRBV7-9 | 12 | ASSRAGLNTEAF
TRBV5-1 | 11 | ASRLQENNEQF
TRBV6-5 | 13 | ASSSSRSPYQPQH
TRBV4-3 | 14 | ASSQYVSATNEKLF
TRBV19 | 11 | ASSSYGGEKLF